These 30 T cell receptor beta chains originate from one sample sequenced in a study of blood T cells in healthy people across ages. For the second PCR, which ran for roughly 7 to 11 cycles, a sample-barcoded 5' primer and a J-beta primer mix were used. TCRdb independently ran MiXCR on the 5' RACE reads; one entry per CDR3 protein. The sample carries hundreds of thousands of distinct CDR3 sequences, about 53% recorded once. The sequenced material came from blood. The receptors were sampled from a man aged 60-69 years in good health.

This clonotype was detected a few times. The V call is TRBV20-1, the J call TRBJ2-7; D is unresolved. The V and J ends lost 3 bases and 4 bases respectively, with 7 bases between them. The CDR3 spans 11 residues. Germline loops: CDR1 DFQATT, CDR2 SNEGSKA (reference sequence). In DNA form, the CDR3 reads TGCAGTGCTAGTAAGGATTACGAGCAGTACTTC. Protein product: CSASKDYEQYF.

This clonotype was detected once. J is TRBJ2-1 and V is TRBV20-1, with no clear D. This CDR3 is 14 amino acids long. CDR1 is DFQATT and CDR2 is SNEGSKA in the germline V gene (reference sequence). Trimming shortened V by 3 bases and J by 0 bases, and 9 bases separated the two germline ends. The CDR3 nucleotides read TGCAGTGCTAGGGCTGCGAGCTCCTACAATGAGCAGTTCTTC. Its translation is CSARAASSYNEQFF.

The chain uses TRBV12-3 or TRBV12-4 and TRBJ1-4; 7 bases agree with TRBD1. The length of the CDR3 is 13 residues. The V and J ends lost 7 bases and 5 bases, in that order; junction bases with no gene match: 4. The CDR3 region has the DNA TGTGCCAGCACCCAGACAGGGAATGAAAAACTGTTTTTT. Translation gives CASTQTGNEKLFF.

This clonotype appeared once. The chain has TRBV5-1 and TRBJ2-3; 10 positions match TRBD2. The CDR3 sequence is 17 residues long. The ends lost 3 bases at V and 3 bases at J; junction bases unmatched: 10. The germline gives CDR1 SGHRS, CDR2 YFSETQ. CDR3 in DNA: TGCGCCAGCAGCTCGCTCGGAAAAGCGGGGGGGACAGATACGCAGTATTTT. Its protein is CASSSLGKAGGTDTQYF.

V and J are TRBV20-1 and TRBJ1-2, with TRBD1 matching over 12 bases. V was clipped by 3 bases and J by 7 bases; unmatched bases: 9. The CDR3 sequence is 15 residues long. From germline, CDR1 is DFQATT and CDR2 SNEGSKA (reference sequence). CDR3 in DNA: TGCAGTGCTAGTGCTACGGGACAGGGGGCACGTGGCTACACCTTC. This gives the protein CSASATGQGARGYTF.

V is TRBV12-3 or TRBV12-4 and J is TRBJ2-5; either TRBD1 or TRBD2 may supply D (5 bases each). The germline V and J ends were trimmed by 3 bases and 5 bases, with 16 bases remaining between them. The length of the CDR3 is 15 residues. The CDR3 loop is CASSFSPGPAETQYF. Written as DNA, the CDR3 is TGTGCCAGCAGTTTTAGCCCGGGACCGGCGGAGACCCAGTACTTC.

V usage is TRBV13 and J usage is TRBJ1-1; 7 bases line up with TRBD1. The trim removed 4 bases at V and 4 bases at J, leaving 15 bases unmatched. The germline V gene encodes CDR1 PRHDT and CDR2 FYEKMQ (reference sequence). The CDR3 loop spans 17 amino acids. The CDR3 region has the DNA TGTGCCAGCAGCTCGATGCCACGCAGGGGGGCCGGCACTGAAGCTTTCTTT. Translating it yields CASSSMPRRGAGTEAFF.

The gene calls are TRBV6-6 and TRBJ2-5, with 14 bases fitting TRBD2. Germline V gene sequence: CDR1 MNHNY, CDR2 SVGAGI (reference sequence). The CDR3 sequence is 17 residues long. The V segment lost 7 bases and the J segment 0 bases; nucleotides outside the gene matches: 7. DNA of the CDR3: TGTGCCAGCATGGGACTAGCGGGGGCAACGTACCAAGAGACCCAGTACTTC. This encodes CASMGLAGATYQETQYF.

The V call is TRBV18, the J call TRBJ1-4; 9 bases agree with TRBD1. Unmatched junction bases numbered 8, after V lost 6 bases and J lost 6 bases. CDR1 KGHSH and CDR2 LQKENI come from the germline V gene. The CDR3 has 15 residues. CDR3 sequence reads: CASSPGTGSDEKLFF. CDR3 coding DNA: TGTGCCAGCTCGCCCGGGACAGGGTCGGATGAAAAACTGTTTTTT.

A word on this clonotype: At one of its ends the junction is not consistent with the germline gene, which may arise from a read error. The chain couples TRBV20-1 to TRBJ2-1; 12 bases map to TRBD2. Germline V gives CDR1 DFQATT, CDR2 SNEGSKA (reference sequence). This CDR3 region has 16 residues. The CDR3 DNA follows: TGCAGTGCTAGCCCCCGGACTAGCGGGGCCTACAGTGAGCAGTTCTTC. This translates into CSASPRTSGAYSEQFF.

On this clonotype itself: A much larger clone lies one base from this, so it may be a read error. The V call is TRBV4-1, the J call TRBJ1-4, with 8 nucleotides matching TRBD1. Germline-derived CDR1 and CDR2 are MGHRA and YSYEKL. This CDR3 is 15 amino acids long. The V segment lost 3 bases and the J segment 4 bases; nucleotides outside the gene matches: 4. The CDR3: CASSQEDRVNEKLFF. The CDR3, as DNA: TGCGCCAGCAGCCAGGAGGACAGGGTTAATGAAAAACTGTTTTTT.

The chain joins TRBV7-2 to TRBJ2-3; the D gene is possibly TRBD1 (6 bases). V lost 5 bases, J lost 5 bases, and 11 bases lay in between. In germline, CDR1 is SGHTA, CDR2 FQGNSA. This CDR3 comprises 13 residues. In DNA form, the CDR3 reads TGTGCCAGCAGCCACAGGGAGCGAGATACGCAGTATTTT. Amino acid sequence: CASSHRERDTQYF.

The chain is built from TRBV18 and TRBJ2-7, with TRBD1 identical over 8 bases. CDR1 and CDR2 from the germline V gene are KGHSH and LQKENI. The CDR3 is 15 amino acids. With V trimmed by 2 bases and J by 1 base, 4 bases remained unmatched. In nucleotides, the CDR3 is TGTGCCAGCTCACCAGGACAGGGAAAATCCTACGAGCAGTACTTC. This sequence encodes CASSPGQGKSYEQYF.

The chain carries TRBV5-1 and TRBJ2-5; unclear D gene. CDR1 is SGHRS and CDR2 is YFSETQ in the germline V gene. The CDR3 extends over 15 amino acids. Trimming removed 1 base from V and 1 base from J, with 11 bases in between. The CDR3 DNA reads as TGCGCCAGCAGCTTGTCCTCCATATCCCAAGAGACCCAGTACTTC. Translation: CASSLSSISQETQYF. The variable domain in full, completed from reference TRBV5-1 and TRBJ2-5, reads KAGVTQTPRYLIKTRGQQVTLSCSPISGHRSVSWYQQTPGQGLQFLFEYFSETQRNKGNFPGRFSGRQFSNSRSEMNVSTLELGDSALYLCASSLSSISQETQYFGPGTRLLVL.

The chain employs TRBV12-3 or TRBV12-4 and TRBJ2-2; D possibly corresponds to TRBD1 (6 bases). The CDR3 runs to 15 residues. The V gene lost 3 bases and the J gene lost 8 bases, with 16 bases spanning the gap. This CDR3 reads CASSLAAPGTGELFF. CDR3 nucleotide sequence: TGTGCCAGCAGTTTGGCCGCTCCTGGGACAGGGGAGCTGTTTTTT.

The chain joins TRBV20-1 to TRBJ2-5, with 14 bases aligning to TRBD2. Germline-derived CDR1 and CDR2 are DFQATT and SNEGSKA (reference sequence). The CDR3 spans 15 residues. V was clipped by 2 bases and J by 7 bases; unmatched bases: 6. DNA for the CDR3: TGCAGTGCTAGACCCGGGACTAGCGGGGGAGGGACCCAGTACTTC. It encodes CSARPGTSGGGTQYF.

V and J are TRBV5-5 and TRBJ1-5; TRBD1 matches 7 bases. Germline assignment: CDR1 SGHKS and CDR2 YYEKEE (reference sequence). The CDR3 contains 16 residues. Trimming at V came to 4 bases and at J to 4 bases, leaving 11 bases not matched to a gene. The CDR3 is CASSLNRDSLNQPQHF. In nucleotides, the CDR3 is TGTGCCAGCAGCCTTAACCGGGACAGCCTTAATCAGCCCCAGCATTTT.

This clonotype occurred a few times. The gene calls are TRBV6-6 and TRBJ2-5; unclear D gene. V was shortened by 10 bases and J by 1 base, with 10 bases between the two germline ends. Germline V gene data show CDR1 as MNHNY and CDR2 as SVGAGI (reference sequence). CDR3 length equals 12 residues. The CDR3 DNA reads TGTGCCACCGGTGACGCCCAAGAGACCCAGTACTTC. This gives the protein CATGDAQETQYF.

This clonotype appeared a few times. The V gene is TRBV21-1, the J gene TRBJ1-4; TRBD1, the table's D call, lacks a check against the DNA. TRBV21-1 is marked as a pseudogene. The CDR3 is 15 residues long. The DNA of the CDR3 is TGTGCCAGCAGCACGTACAGGGGAACTAATGAAAAACTGTTTTTT. As protein: CASSTYRGTNEKLFF.

The chain has TRBV18 and TRBJ2-1; perhaps TRBD1 as D (6 bases). The CDR3 loop spans 16 amino acids. The V and J ends lost 0 bases and 0 bases respectively, with 9 bases between them. In germline, CDR1 is KGHSH, CDR2 LQKENI. The CDR3 spells CASSPPGHSSYNEQFF. DNA for the CDR3: TGTGCCAGCTCACCACCGGGACACAGCTCCTACAATGAGCAGTTCTTC. The complete variable domain, with remaining parts taken from reference TRBV18 and TRBJ2-1, reads NAGVMQNPRHLVRRRGQEARLRCSPMKGHSHVYWYRQLPEEGLKFMVYLQKENIIDESGMPKERFSAEFPKEGPSILRIQQVVRGDSAAYFCASSPPGHSSYNEQFFGPGTRLTVL.

The V call is TRBV29-1, the J call TRBJ2-1; D is ambiguous. The V gene lost 4 bases and the J gene lost 3 bases, with 16 bases spanning the gap. This CDR3 spans 15 amino acids. CDR1 is SQVTM and CDR2 is ANQGSEA in the germline V gene. CDR3 residues: CSVAVTGSIYNEQFF. The CDR3 DNA sequence: TGCAGCGTTGCCGTGACCGGGTCAATCTACAATGAGCAGTTCTTC.

The gene calls are TRBV12-3 or TRBV12-4 and TRBJ2-1, with 8 positions matching TRBD2. CDR3 length: 17 residues. V lost 6 bases to trimming and J lost 0 bases; unmatched junction nucleotides: 10. This chain's CDR3 is CASSLGIAGSSYNEQFF. The CDR3 DNA is TGTGCCAGCAGCCTCGGCATAGCGGGGAGCTCCTACAATGAGCAGTTCTTC.

The chain couples TRBV5-1 to TRBJ2-1; D tentatively fits TRBD1 or TRBD2 (5 bases each). The CDR3 extends over 16 amino acids. V was cut by 0 bases and J by 5 bases, with 15 bases left in between. Looked up from germline, CDR1 is SGHRS and CDR2 is YFSETQ. CDR3 DNA sequence: TGCGCCAGCAGCTTGGCCATGAGGGGATCTAACAATGAGCAGTTCTTC. This sequence encodes CASSLAMRGSNNEQFF.

This chain connects TRBV7-9 to TRBJ1-1; D not certain. The V and J ends lost 5 bases and 2 bases respectively, with 12 bases between them. The germline V gene encodes CDR1 SEHNR and CDR2 FQNEAQ (reference sequence). The CDR3 runs 14 residues. The CDR3: CASSRELRNTEAFF. The DNA for the CDR3 is TGTGCCAGCAGCAGGGAGTTGAGAAACACTGAAGCTTTCTTT. The whole variable domain, filled in from reference TRBV7-9 and TRBJ1-1, reads DTGVSQNPRHKITKRGQNVTFRCDPISEHNRLYWYRQTLGQGPEFLTYFQNEAQLEKSRLLSDRFSAERPKGSFSTLEIQRTEQGDSAMYLCASSRELRNTEAFFGQGTRLTVV.

This clonotype was seen only once. The gene calls are TRBV6-5 and TRBJ1-4, with TRBD1 as a possible D gene (5 bases). This CDR3 is built from 13 residues. V lost 6 bases to trimming and J lost 8 bases, with 13 bases between them. Per germline, CDR1 MNHEY and CDR2 SVGAGI. CDR3 nucleotide sequence: TGTGCCAGCAGGGCAGGGAGGCTCGAAAAACTGTTTTTT. It is translated as CASRAGRLEKLFF.

The gene calls are TRBV11-2 and TRBJ1-1; TRBD1 matches 11 bases. From germline, CDR1 is SGHAT and CDR2 FQNNGV. V shed 4 bases, J shed 7 bases, and the junction held 5 bases outside the gene matches. The CDR3 is 14 residues long. CDR3 bases: TGTGCCAGCAGCTGGACAGGGGGCGCCGGTGAAGCTTTCTTT. Translating it yields CASSWTGGAGEAFF.

By share of the sample, this clonotype is medium-sized. This sequence joins TRBV7-8 and TRBJ1-5; D is perhaps TRBD1 (6 bases). Per germline, CDR1 SGHVS and CDR2 FQNEAQ. V shed 7 bases and J shed 5 bases, with 24 bases lying between them. The CDR3 is 17 residues long. The CDR3 nucleotides read TGTGCCAGCACCGGGGAGGGGGGCCCTACCCTAGATCAGCCCCAGCATTTT. Its protein is CASTGEGGPTLDQPQHF.

V usage is TRBV9 and J usage is TRBJ1-6; the D is unclear. The CDR3 runs 15 residues. Trimming removed 0 bases at V and 6 bases at J, with 10 bases between. CDR1 and CDR2 (germline): SGDLS, YYNGEE. The CDR3 DNA reads TGTGCCAGCAGCGTAGACGGACCACCTAATTCACCCCTCCACTTT. Residues: CASSVDGPPNSPLHF.

This chain uses TRBV4-1 with TRBJ2-5, with D uncertain. The V gene lost 1 base and the J gene lost 1 base, with 13 bases spanning the gap. The CDR3 loop spans 16 amino acids. The germline V gene has CDR1 MGHRA and CDR2 YSYEKL. This CDR3 is CASSQVGPVPQETQYF. CDR3 sequence (DNA): TGCGCCAGCAGCCAAGTAGGGCCCGTACCCCAAGAGACCCAGTACTTC.

This sequence joins TRBV6-5 and TRBJ2-1; D tentatively reads TRBD1 or TRBD2 (5 bases each). This CDR3 is 15 amino acids long. Trimming took off 5 bases at V and 9 bases at J, with 20 bases between the two ends. From germline, CDR1 is MNHEY and CDR2 SVGAGI. The CDR3 spells CASSPHGTSDGEQFF. CDR3 nucleotide sequence: TGTGCCAGCAGTCCCCACGGGACCTCGGACGGTGAGCAGTTCTTC.